These T cell receptor beta chains were read from a single sample in a study of control samples from healthy donors and cancer patients. Produced via immunoSEQ multiplex PCR; TCRdb's table is partial and in-frame only. The profile shows around 250,000 clones, roughly 80% of them singletons. The sample comprised PBMCs. The receptors shown here come from a woman aged 60-75 years with lung cancer. CDR3s include the opening cysteine and the closing phenylalanine or tryptophan. The D gene is left open where the match is weak. Some rows mark clone size as missing; the rest say once, few, many or name a class of expanded clone.

j_call: TRBJ2-6; cdr3_length: 16; v_call: TRBV11-2; clone_size: many; d_call: -; cdr3_aa: CASSRLRGIGANVLTF; cdr3_nt: TGTGCCAGCAGCAGATTACGAGGGATAGGGGCCAACGTCCTGACTTTC
j_call: TRBJ1-2; cdr3_length: 13; v_call: TRBV19; clone_size: -; d_call: -; cdr3_aa: CASRVQDYYGYTF; cdr3_nt: TGTGCCAGTAGGGTGCAGGACTACTATGGCTACACCTTC
j_call: TRBJ1-2; cdr3_length: 16; v_call: TRBV3-1/TRBV3-2; clone_size: few; d_call: -; cdr3_aa: CASSQETGRFNYGYTF; cdr3_nt: TGTGCCAGCAGCCAAGAGACTGGGCGCTTTAACTATGGCTACACCTTC
j_call: TRBJ1-4; cdr3_length: 13; v_call: TRBV19; clone_size: -; d_call: -; cdr3_aa: CASWDSRDEKLFF; cdr3_nt: TGTGCCAGTTGGGACTCTAGGGATGAAAAACTGTTTTTT
j_call: TRBJ1-1; cdr3_length: 15; v_call: TRBV5-6; clone_size: -; d_call: -; cdr3_aa: CASSLVGHVGGSAFF; cdr3_nt: TGTGCCAGCAGCTTGGTGGGTCATGTTGGGGGGTCAGCTTTCTTT
j_call: TRBJ1-4; cdr3_length: 14; v_call: TRBV7-9; clone_size: -; d_call: -; cdr3_aa: CASTSRGDNEKLFF; cdr3_nt: TGTGCCAGCACATCCCGGGGGGATAATGAAAAACTGTTTTTT
j_call: TRBJ1-2; cdr3_length: 12; v_call: TRBV28; clone_size: -; d_call: -; cdr3_aa: CASSSGLYGYTF; cdr3_nt: TGTGCCAGCAGTTCAGGACTATATGGCTACACCTTC
j_call: TRBJ1-2; cdr3_length: 13; v_call: TRBV6-5; clone_size: -; d_call: -; cdr3_aa: CASSDSRVYGYTF; cdr3_nt: TGTGCCAGCAGTGACTCCCGGGTCTATGGCTACACCTTC
j_call: TRBJ2-1; cdr3_length: 16; v_call: TRBV9; clone_size: -; d_call: TRBD2; cdr3_aa: CASSPTTSGSGLEQFF; cdr3_nt: TGTGCCAGCAGCCCCACGACTAGCGGGAGTGGACTTGAGCAGTTCTTC
j_call: TRBJ2-2; cdr3_length: 14; v_call: TRBV28; clone_size: -; d_call: -; cdr3_aa: CASSLNPLIGELFF; cdr3_nt: TGTGCCAGCAGTTTAAACCCGTTGATCGGGGAGCTGTTTTTT
j_call: TRBJ1-5; cdr3_length: 15; v_call: TRBV21-1; clone_size: -; d_call: -; cdr3_aa: CATSKGGQQGGPQHF; cdr3_nt: TGTGCCACCAGCAAAGGGGGACAACAGGGGGGGCCCCAGCATTTT
j_call: TRBJ1-1; cdr3_length: 14; v_call: TRBV5-1; clone_size: -; d_call: -; cdr3_aa: CASSLASGVRVAFF; cdr3_nt: TGCGCCAGCAGCTTGGCCTCGGGAGTTAGGGTTGCTTTCTTT
j_call: TRBJ2-7; cdr3_length: 11; v_call: TRBV7-9; clone_size: -; d_call: -; cdr3_aa: CASQNEYEQYF; cdr3_nt: TGTGCCAGCCAGAATGAGTACGAGCAGTACTTC
j_call: TRBJ1-1; cdr3_length: 12; v_call: TRBV19; clone_size: -; d_call: -; cdr3_aa: CASSRLYSEAFF; cdr3_nt: TGTGCCAGTAGCCGCTTGTACAGTGAAGCTTTCTTT
j_call: TRBJ2-3; cdr3_length: 16; v_call: TRBV6-1; clone_size: -; d_call: -; cdr3_aa: CASSEVRRRATDTQYF; cdr3_nt: TGTGCCAGCAGTGAAGTGAGGCGCAGGGCCACAGATACGCAGTATTTT
j_call: TRBJ2-2; cdr3_length: 12; v_call: TRBV3-1/TRBV3-2; clone_size: -; d_call: -; cdr3_aa: CASSLSPEELFF; cdr3_nt: TGTGCCAGCAGCCTTTCCCCTGAGGAGCTGTTTTTT
j_call: TRBJ1-2; cdr3_length: 13; v_call: TRBV5-1; clone_size: -; d_call: -; cdr3_aa: CASSFQQGFGYTF; cdr3_nt: TGCGCCAGCAGCTTTCAACAGGGATTCGGCTACACCTTC
j_call: TRBJ1-2; cdr3_length: 13; v_call: TRBV9; clone_size: -; d_call: -; cdr3_aa: CASSVGTNYGYTF; cdr3_nt: TGTGCCAGCAGCGTGGGGACTAACTATGGCTACACCTTC
j_call: TRBJ1-2; cdr3_length: 14; v_call: TRBV28; clone_size: -; d_call: -; cdr3_aa: CASSLGAVNYGYTF; cdr3_nt: TGTGCCAGCAGCCTTGGGGCAGTAAACTATGGCTACACCTTC
j_call: TRBJ2-2; cdr3_length: 14; v_call: TRBV11-2; clone_size: -; d_call: TRBD1; cdr3_aa: CASRKTGEYGELFF; cdr3_nt: TGTGCCAGCAGAAAGACAGGGGAGTACGGGGAGCTGTTTTTT
j_call: TRBJ2-7; cdr3_length: 14; v_call: TRBV10-3; clone_size: -; d_call: TRBD1; cdr3_aa: CAISETGGAYEQYF; cdr3_nt: TGTGCCATCAGTGAAACAGGGGGCGCGTACGAGCAGTACTTC
j_call: TRBJ2-1; cdr3_length: 14; v_call: TRBV30; clone_size: -; d_call: -; cdr3_aa: CAWSLEGRYNEQFF; cdr3_nt: TGTGCCTGGAGTCTGGAGGGCCGCTACAATGAGCAGTTCTTC
j_call: TRBJ1-4; cdr3_length: 12; v_call: TRBV2; clone_size: -; d_call: -; cdr3_aa: CASTGLYEKLFF; cdr3_nt: TGTGCCAGTACAGGGTTATATGAAAAACTGTTTTTT
j_call: TRBJ2-7; cdr3_length: 14; v_call: TRBV18; clone_size: -; d_call: -; cdr3_aa: CASSPQGDSYEQYF; cdr3_nt: TGTGCCAGCTCACCACAGGGGGACTCCTACGAGCAGTACTTC
j_call: TRBJ2-5; cdr3_length: 15; v_call: TRBV7-9; clone_size: -; d_call: -; cdr3_aa: CASSYPGRHRETQYF; cdr3_nt: TGTGCCAGCAGCTATCCGGGACGCCACCGAGAGACCCAGTACTTC
j_call: TRBJ2-7; cdr3_length: 14; v_call: TRBV7-8; clone_size: once; d_call: -; cdr3_aa: CASSSQRVSYEQYF; cdr3_nt: TGTGCCAGCAGCTCACAACGGGTCTCCTACGAGCAGTACTTC
j_call: TRBJ2-6; cdr3_length: 13; v_call: TRBV24-1; clone_size: -; d_call: -; cdr3_aa: CATSASVSRRLTF; cdr3_nt: TGTGCCACCAGTGCCTCCGTCTCGAGACGTCTGACTTTC
j_call: TRBJ2-7; cdr3_length: 14; v_call: TRBV5-1; clone_size: -; d_call: TRBD1; cdr3_aa: CASSTGQGDFEQYF; cdr3_nt: TGCGCCAGCAGCACCGGACAGGGGGACTTCGAGCAGTACTTC
j_call: TRBJ1-2; cdr3_length: 14; v_call: TRBV15; clone_size: few; d_call: -; cdr3_aa: CATSARGSPYGYTF; cdr3_nt: TGTGCCACCAGCGCCCGGGGAAGCCCCTATGGCTACACCTTC
j_call: TRBJ2-7; cdr3_length: 15; v_call: TRBV5-6; clone_size: -; d_call: TRBD1; cdr3_aa: CASSYLGTGLYEQYF; cdr3_nt: TGTGCCAGCAGCTATTTGGGGACAGGGTTGTACGAGCAGTACTTC
j_call: TRBJ1-4; cdr3_length: 18; v_call: TRBV4-2; clone_size: -; d_call: TRBD1; cdr3_aa: CASSPFRTGRTTNEKLFF; cdr3_nt: TGTGCCAGCAGCCCCTTCCGGACAGGGCGGACCACTAATGAAAAACTGTTTTTT
j_call: TRBJ2-5; cdr3_length: 16; v_call: TRBV19; clone_size: -; d_call: -; cdr3_aa: CASSRGMTGATETQYF; cdr3_nt: TGTGCCAGTAGTAGAGGGATGACGGGAGCGACGGAGACCCAGTACTTC
j_call: TRBJ1-1; cdr3_length: 14; v_call: TRBV11-3; clone_size: once; d_call: -; cdr3_aa: CASSLRSRNTEAFF; cdr3_nt: TGTGCCAGCAGCTTAAGGTCGAGGAACACTGAAGCTTTCTTT
j_call: TRBJ2-6; cdr3_length: 11; v_call: TRBV2; clone_size: -; d_call: -; cdr3_aa: CASSEGHVLTF; cdr3_nt: TGTGCCAGCAGTGAGGGTCACGTCCTGACTTTC
j_call: TRBJ1-2; cdr3_length: 15; v_call: TRBV3-1/TRBV3-2; clone_size: -; d_call: TRBD1; cdr3_aa: CASSHGGQTNYGYTF; cdr3_nt: TGTGCCAGCAGCCATGGGGGACAGACTAACTATGGCTACACCTTC
j_call: TRBJ2-1; cdr3_length: 14; v_call: TRBV3-1/TRBV3-2; clone_size: -; d_call: -; cdr3_aa: CASSQDPSVAEQFF; cdr3_nt: TGTGCCAGCAGCCAAGATCCGTCGGTCGCTGAGCAGTTCTTC
j_call: TRBJ2-4; cdr3_length: 15; v_call: TRBV3-1/TRBV3-2; clone_size: once; d_call: TRBD2; cdr3_aa: CASGLAGPSKNIQYF; cdr3_nt: TGTGCCAGCGGACTAGCGGGACCGTCCAAAAACATTCAGTACTTC
j_call: TRBJ2-3; cdr3_length: 16; v_call: TRBV7-3; clone_size: -; d_call: -; cdr3_aa: CASSRNLRGAGDTQYF; cdr3_nt: TGTGCCAGCAGCCGTAACCTCCGGGGCGCCGGAGATACGCAGTATTTT
j_call: TRBJ2-5; cdr3_length: 12; v_call: TRBV19; clone_size: -; d_call: TRBD2; cdr3_aa: CASRSLAGAVDF; cdr3_nt: TGTGCCAGTAGGTCCCTAGCGGGGGCGGTGGACTTC
j_call: TRBJ2-5; cdr3_length: 17; v_call: TRBV4-1; clone_size: -; d_call: -; cdr3_aa: CASSRGPARTTQKTQYF; cdr3_nt: TGCGCCAGCAGCCGTGGTCCCGCGAGGACTACCCAAAAGACCCAGTACTTC
j_call: TRBJ1-5; cdr3_length: 13; v_call: TRBV7-3; clone_size: -; d_call: -; cdr3_aa: CASSSDPNQPQHF; cdr3_nt: TGTGCCAGCAGCTCAGACCCCAATCAGCCCCAGCATTTT
j_call: TRBJ2-3; cdr3_length: 16; v_call: TRBV9; clone_size: once; d_call: -; cdr3_aa: CASSLRRNDPTDTQYF; cdr3_nt: TGTGCCAGCAGCCTCCGACGGAACGATCCGACAGATACGCAGTATTTT
j_call: TRBJ2-7; cdr3_length: 15; v_call: TRBV5-6; clone_size: once; d_call: -; cdr3_aa: CASSFRTASSYEQYF; cdr3_nt: TGTGCCAGCAGCTTTAGGACAGCCAGCTCCTACGAGCAGTACTTC
j_call: TRBJ2-7; cdr3_length: 13; v_call: TRBV10-3; clone_size: -; d_call: -; cdr3_aa: CAISDPTRGWEYF; cdr3_nt: TGTGCCATCAGTGATCCCACGAGGGGCTGGGAGTACTTC
j_call: TRBJ2-7; cdr3_length: 14; v_call: TRBV5-1; clone_size: few; d_call: TRBD1; cdr3_aa: CASSLWDSSYEQYF; cdr3_nt: TGCGCCAGCAGCTTGTGGGACAGCTCCTACGAGCAGTACTTC
j_call: TRBJ2-1; cdr3_length: 13; v_call: TRBV12-3/TRBV12-4; clone_size: -; d_call: TRBD1; cdr3_aa: CASSQGTVNEQFF; cdr3_nt: TGTGCCAGCAGTCAAGGGACAGTCAATGAGCAGTTCTTC
j_call: TRBJ2-3; cdr3_length: 15; v_call: TRBV19; clone_size: -; d_call: -; cdr3_aa: CASSIDRPRADTQYF; cdr3_nt: TGTGCCAGTAGTATTGACCGCCCGAGAGCAGATACGCAGTATTTT
j_call: TRBJ2-7; cdr3_length: 14; v_call: TRBV6-5; clone_size: -; d_call: TRBD1; cdr3_aa: CASLRDRATYEQYF; cdr3_nt: TGTGCCAGCCTCCGGGACAGGGCTACCTACGAGCAGTACTTC
j_call: TRBJ2-1; cdr3_length: 13; v_call: TRBV11-3; clone_size: once; d_call: -; cdr3_aa: CASSLDSQGEQFF; cdr3_nt: TGTGCCAGCAGCTTAGATTCCCAGGGTGAGCAGTTCTTC
j_call: TRBJ2-1; cdr3_length: 14; v_call: TRBV5-1; clone_size: -; d_call: -; cdr3_aa: CASNMNGGYNEQFF; cdr3_nt: TGCGCCAGCAATATGAATGGGGGGTACAATGAGCAGTTCTTC
j_call: TRBJ1-5; cdr3_length: 12; v_call: TRBV12-3/TRBV12-4; clone_size: once; d_call: -; cdr3_aa: CASTLDKGPQHF; cdr3_nt: TGTGCCAGCACCCTCGATAAGGGTCCCCAGCATTTT
j_call: TRBJ1-4; cdr3_length: 14; v_call: TRBV3-1/TRBV3-2; clone_size: -; d_call: -; cdr3_aa: CASRQTGSGEKLFF; cdr3_nt: TGTGCCAGCAGACAAACAGGGAGTGGGGAAAAACTGTTTTTT
j_call: TRBJ2-1; cdr3_length: 16; v_call: TRBV5-1; clone_size: -; d_call: -; cdr3_aa: CASSQRQGRVYNEQFF; cdr3_nt: TGCGCCAGCAGTCAGAGGCAGGGGAGGGTGTACAATGAGCAGTTCTTC